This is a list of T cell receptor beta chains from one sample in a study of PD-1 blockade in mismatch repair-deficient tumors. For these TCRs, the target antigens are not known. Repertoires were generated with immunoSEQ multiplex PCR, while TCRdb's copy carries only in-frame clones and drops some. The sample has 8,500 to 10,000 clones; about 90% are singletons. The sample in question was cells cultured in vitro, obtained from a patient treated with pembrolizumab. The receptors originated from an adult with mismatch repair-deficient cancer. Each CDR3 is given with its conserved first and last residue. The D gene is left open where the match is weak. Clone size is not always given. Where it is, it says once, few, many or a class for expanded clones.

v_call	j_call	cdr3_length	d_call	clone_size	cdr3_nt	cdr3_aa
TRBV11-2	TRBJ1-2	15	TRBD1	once	TGTGCCAGCAGCTCCTGGACAGGGGGAGACTATGGCTACACCTTC	CASSSWTGGDYGYTF
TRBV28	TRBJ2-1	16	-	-	TGTGCCAGCAGTTTGGAACTAGCTACCTCCTACAATGAGCAGTTCTTC	CASSLELATSYNEQFF
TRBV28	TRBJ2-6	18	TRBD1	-	TGTGCCAGCAGTTTCCCCTACAGGGGGACCTCTGGGGCCAACGTCCTGACTTTC	CASSFPYRGTSGANVLTF
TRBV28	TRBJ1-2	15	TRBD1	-	TGTGCCAGCAGTCCCACAGGGGGCATCGACTATGGCTACACCTTC	CASSPTGGIDYGYTF
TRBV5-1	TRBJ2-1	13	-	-	TGCGCCAGCAGCCTTGACAGGTACAATGAGCAGTTCTTC	CASSLDRYNEQFF
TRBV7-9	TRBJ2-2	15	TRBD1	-	TGTGCCAGCAGCTTAAGACAGGGGGACACCGGGGAGCTGTTTTTT	CASSLRQGDTGELFF
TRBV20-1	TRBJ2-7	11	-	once	TGCAGTGCTAGAGGCCCGCGCGAGCAGTACTTC	CSARGPREQYF
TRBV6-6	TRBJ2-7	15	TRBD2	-	TGTGCCACCGCCGTATTAGCGGGAGGGTCCTACGAGCAGTACTTC	CATAVLAGGSYEQYF
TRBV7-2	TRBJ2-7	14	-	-	TGTGCCAGCAGCCAGGACCCGACGAGCTACGAGCAGTACTTC	CASSQDPTSYEQYF
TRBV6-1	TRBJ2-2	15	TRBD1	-	TGTGCCAGCAGAAACAGGGGGCGAAGAACCGGGGAGCTGTTTTTT	CASRNRGRRTGELFF
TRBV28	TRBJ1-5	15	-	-	TGTGCCAGCAGTTTTGGGGGTACGAGCAATCAGCCCCAGCATTTT	CASSFGGTSNQPQHF
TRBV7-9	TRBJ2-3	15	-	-	TGTGCCAGCAGCTTAGTAAGAGGGAATGCAGATACGCAGTATTTT	CASSLVRGNADTQYF
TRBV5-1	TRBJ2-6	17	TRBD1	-	TGCGCCAGCAGCAGGGGACAGGAGAAGTCTGGGGCCAACGTCCTGACTTTC	CASSRGQEKSGANVLTF
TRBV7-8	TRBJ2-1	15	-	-	TGTGCCAGCAGCTTAAGGGGAGCGGCCTACAATGAGCAGTTCTTC	CASSLRGAAYNEQFF
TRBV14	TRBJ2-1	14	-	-	TGTGCCAGCAGCCAAGAGGGACGGTACAATGAGCAGTTCTTC	CASSQEGRYNEQFF
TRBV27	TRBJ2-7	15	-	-	TGTGCCAGCAGTTTATCGATCAGAGCATCCTACGAGCAGTACTTC	CASSLSIRASYEQYF
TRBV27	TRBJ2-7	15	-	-	TGTGCCAGCAGTTTATCGATGACGGGACGCTACGAGCAGTACTTC	CASSLSMTGRYEQYF